The present T cell receptor beta chain was sequenced within a study of blood T cell repertoires in COVID-19. For the study at large: Italy, Spain and the United States were the sources of the convalescent and acute COVID-19 samples. PBMCs, B-cell-depleted T cells, or T cells were the source of the cDNA or gDNA that made up the material.

Profiled with immunoSEQ multiplex PCR; TCRdb holds only in-frame clones, not every one. The table has over 65,000 clones, approximately 92% seen once. The V gene end was trimmed by 0 bases and the J gene end by 0 bases; junction bases not matched to a gene: 2. The CDR3 spans 18 residues. Germline-derived CDR1 and CDR2 are LGHDT and YNNKEL (reference sequence). Sequenced material: peripheral blood. This TCR was recovered from a human donor in a cohort sampled during active COVID-19. The chain uses TRBV3-1 (or the pseudogene TRBV3-2) and TRBJ2-3; 14 bases line up with TRBD2. Here the CDR3 DNA reads TGTGCCAGCAGCCAAGATCGACTAGCGGGGGGGAGCACAGATACGCAGTATTTT. As protein: CASSQDRLAGGSTDTQYF.